One T cell receptor (beta chain) is described in this entry. TCRdb's copy holds only in-frame clones and misses some; the assay was immunoSEQ multiplex PCR. This sample has some 170,000 clones, with roughly 89% found just once. The data were taken from a study of cytomegalovirus exposure and HLA in healthy donors. It was the approximately 130-subject validation cohort, separate from the approximately 700-subject first cohort, to which the donors belonged. Trimming left V 1 base short and J 1 base short, with 7 bases between. Germline CDR1 is MNHNS and CDR2 is SASEGT. The CDR3 is 14 residues long. This receptor was taken from a woman in her thirties in good health and CMV-seronegative. Sequencing was carried out using PBMCs. This rearrangement joins TRBV6-1 to TRBJ2-5, with D uncertain. The CDR3 sequence is CASSEGPGQETQYF. In DNA form, the CDR3 reads TGTGCCAGCAGTGAAGGGCCAGGCCAAGAGACCCAGTACTTC.